The 13 T cell receptor beta chains listed next were all sequenced from one sample in a study of cytomegalovirus exposure and HLA in healthy donors. Clones were read by immunoSEQ multiplex PCR, and TCRdb kept only the in-frame ones, dropping some. The data show about 120,000 clones, 89% seen once. Source material: PBMCs. Source of these receptors: a woman under 30 in good health and CMV-seronegative.

The CDR3 DNA sequence: TGCGCCAGCAGCTATGGGACAGGGGATGAAAAACTGTTTTTT. Its translation: CASSYGTGDEKLFF. The V gene is TRBV5-1, the J gene TRBJ1-4, with 10 bases aligning to TRBD1. The germline gives CDR1 SGHRS, CDR2 YFSETQ. CDR3 length: 14 amino acids. Unmatched junction bases numbered 2, after V lost 3 bases and J lost 6 bases. Supplemented by reference TRBV5-1 and TRBJ1-4, the full variable domain reads KAGVTQTPRYLIKTRGQQVTLSCSPISGHRSVSWYQQTPGQGLQFLFEYFSETQRNKGNFPGRFSGRQFSNSRSEMNVSTLELGDSALYLCASSYGTGDEKLFFGSGTQLSVL.

V and J are TRBV5-4 and TRBJ2-2; TRBD1 is a possible D gene (5 bases). The CDR3 covers 14 residues. Germline CDR1 SGHNT, CDR2 YYREEE (reference sequence). The V end lost 3 bases, the J end lost 7 bases, and 13 bases lay between the germline ends. DNA of the CDR3: TGTGCCAGCAGCTCCTCCAGGGTTGACGGGGAGCTGTTTTTT. Translating it yields CASSSSRVDGELFF.

The J gene is TRBJ2-2, the V gene TRBV5-4, with D possibly matching TRBD2 (5 bases). CDR1 and CDR2 (germline): SGHNT, YYREEE (reference sequence). This CDR3 spans 14 amino acids. V lost 0 bases and J 4 bases, leaving 7 bases between the germline ends. The CDR3: CASSLGTPTGELFF. The CDR3 DNA reads as TGTGCCAGCAGCTTGGGGACTCCCACCGGGGAGCTGTTTTTT.

The chain couples TRBV28 to TRBJ2-1, with a tentative D call TRBD2 (7 bases). Trimming shortened V by 4 bases and J by 0 bases, and 13 bases separated the two germline ends. The CDR3 loop spans 16 amino acids. Germline loops: CDR1 MDHEN, CDR2 SYDVKM. This CDR3 reads CASSSAGASSYNEQFF. The CDR3 nucleotides are TGTGCCAGCAGTTCCGCGGGGGCTAGCTCCTACAATGAGCAGTTCTTC.

The chain joins TRBV7-9 to TRBJ2-5; 10 bases fit TRBD1. J was trimmed by 2 bases and V by 3 bases; bases with no gene match: 3. The V gene's germline CDR1 is SEHNR and CDR2 FQNEAQ (reference sequence). The CDR3 is 15 residues long. The CDR3 is CASSLGTGVQETQYF. CDR3 bases: TGTGCCAGCAGCTTGGGGACAGGGGTACAAGAGACCCAGTACTTC.

This clone was detected a few times. The junction and the germline gene differ at one end; a read error may be behind it. This specimen includes other DNA sequences encoding the same CDR3. The CDR3 reads CASSLDSYNEQFF. The CDR3 bases are TGTGCCAGCAGTTTGGACAGCTACAATGAGCAGTTCTTC. The chain links TRBV5-4 to TRBJ2-1; perhaps TRBD1 as D (6 bases). The length of the CDR3 is 13 residues. Germline-derived CDR1 and CDR2 are SGHNT and YYREEE (reference sequence).

The chain has TRBV5-1 and TRBJ1-2, with D unclear. Trimming pared 0 bases from V and 6 bases from J, leaving 21 bases between. The CDR3 loop spans 17 amino acids. Per germline, CDR1 SGHRS and CDR2 YFSETQ. The CDR3 region is CASSLAGRGSTWDGYTF. CDR3 bases: TGCGCCAGCAGCTTGGCCGGCCGAGGGTCGACGTGGGATGGCTACACCTTC.

This sequence joins TRBV5-1 and TRBJ2-2; 9 nucleotides align to TRBD1. V shed 5 bases, J shed 3 bases, and the junction held 5 bases outside the gene matches. Germline CDR1 SGHRS, CDR2 YFSETQ. CDR3 length: 15 amino acids. CDR3 DNA sequence: TGCGCCAGCAGATCCGGACAGGGGTACACCGGGGAGCTGTTTTTT. It codes for CASRSGQGYTGELFF.

V is TRBV28 and J is TRBJ2-1; 8 bases agree with TRBD2. This CDR3 has 15 amino acids. V gave up 2 bases and J gave up 7 bases; unmatched junction bases: 7. Looked up from germline, CDR1 is MDHEN and CDR2 is SYDVKM. Here the CDR3 DNA reads TGTGCCAGCAGTTTAGAGCTAGCGGGTGGGAATGAGCAGTTCTTC. Amino acids: CASSLELAGGNEQFF.

The V gene is TRBV5-1, the J gene TRBJ2-3; D is possibly TRBD1 (6 bases). V lost 1 base and J 3 bases, leaving 24 bases between the germline ends. Germline CDR1 SGHRS, CDR2 YFSETQ. The CDR3 consists of 19 residues. CDR3 nucleotide sequence: TGCGCCAGCAGCTTGTCTTCGGAAAAGGGGGTAGCCCTGACAGATACGCAGTATTTT. Its protein product is CASSLSSEKGVALTDTQYF.

The chain employs TRBV27 and TRBJ1-1; 7 bases are a match to TRBD1. V lost 5 bases to trimming and J lost 6 bases; unmatched junction nucleotides: 12. CDR3 length: 15 residues. Germline-derived CDR1 and CDR2 are MNHEY and SMNVEV (reference sequence). CDR3 sequence reads: CASSPGQTGTAEAFF. CDR3 nucleotides: TGTGCCAGCAGTCCCGGACAGACAGGGACGGCTGAAGCTTTCTTT.

The chain has TRBV10-3 and TRBJ1-1, with 9 bases identical to TRBD1. The CDR3 sequence is 17 residues long. The junction had 8 bases not matched to a gene; V was cut back by 3 bases and J by 0 bases. Germline loops: CDR1 ENHRY, CDR2 SYGVKD. The CDR3: CAISEHRGPRMNTEAFF. CDR3 nucleotides: TGTGCCATCAGTGAACACAGGGGGCCTCGAATGAACACTGAAGCTTTCTTT.

The genes are TRBV10-1 and TRBJ2-2, with 8 bases aligning to TRBD1. CDR3 size: 16 residues. Germline assignment: CDR1 WNHNN and CDR2 SYGVQD (reference sequence). V lost 3 bases and J lost 3; bases outside the gene matches: 6. The CDR3 coding sequence is TGCGCCAGCAGTGAATTCGGACAGGGATACACCGGGGAGCTGTTTTTT. Protein product: CASSEFGQGYTGELFF.